The T cell receptor beta chain under discussion was sequenced for a study of CD8 T cells in Susac syndrome. Points from the study as a whole: A relatively small number of individuals underwent TCR sequencing and HLA analysis.

V trimming: 4 bases; J trimming: 6 bases; junction bases outside the gene matches: 7. The CDR3 contains 15 residues. The germline V gene encodes CDR1 KGHDR and CDR2 SFDVKD. An input of roughly 0.45 to 1 ug of RNA was subjected to reverse transcription using random hexamers. In TCRdb, the immunoSEQ multiplex PCR reads were re-called with MiXCR into one record per CDR3 protein. The data show some 300,000 distinct CDR3 sequences, around 85% seen once. TCR beta was sequenced from blood CD8+ and CD4+ T cells. TEMRA cells were FACS-enriched, with CD8+ and CD4+ T cells isolated negatively. As concerns this clonotype: Antigen specificity is unknown.

The gene calls are TRBV24-1 and TRBJ2-1, with 8 bases that match TRBD1. This TCR was sampled from a human donor with multiple sclerosis. Material: CD8+ T cells from PBMCs. The CDR3 coding sequence is TGTGCCACCAGTGACAAGGACAGGGTGGGCAATGAGCAGTTCTTC. Translated: CATSDKDRVGNEQFF.